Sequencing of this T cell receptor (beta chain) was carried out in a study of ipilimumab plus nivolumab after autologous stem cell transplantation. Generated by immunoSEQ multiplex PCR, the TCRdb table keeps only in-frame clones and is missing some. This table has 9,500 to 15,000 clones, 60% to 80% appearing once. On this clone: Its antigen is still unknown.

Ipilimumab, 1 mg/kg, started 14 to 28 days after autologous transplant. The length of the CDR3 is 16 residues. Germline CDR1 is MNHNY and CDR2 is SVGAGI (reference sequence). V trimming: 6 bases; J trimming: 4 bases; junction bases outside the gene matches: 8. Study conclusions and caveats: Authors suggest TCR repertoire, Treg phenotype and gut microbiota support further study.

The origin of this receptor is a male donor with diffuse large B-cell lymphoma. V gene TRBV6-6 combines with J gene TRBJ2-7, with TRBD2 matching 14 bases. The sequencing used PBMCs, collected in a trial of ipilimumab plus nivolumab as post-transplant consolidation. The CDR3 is CASSPETSGRGYEQYF. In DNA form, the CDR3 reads TGTGCCAGCAGCCCAGAGACTAGCGGGAGGGGTTACGAGCAGTACTTC.